This T cell receptor beta chain was sequenced in a study of early T cells in non-severe SARS-CoV-2 infection. Study details: Sequencing of unsorted whole blood was done on bulk RNA, leaving chains unpaired.

The J segment lost 5 bases and the V segment lost 2 bases, leaving 2 bases of the junction unmatched. Per the germline V gene, CDR1 is LGHDT and CDR2 is YNNKEL (reference sequence). The CDR3 has 13 amino acids. Attachment of unique molecular identifiers to individual cDNA molecules was performed. From the 5' RACE reads, TCRdb called clonotypes with MiXCR, one entry per CDR3 protein. The sample has tens of thousands of distinct CDR3 sequences, around 9.3% seen once. The study's findings and limits: Database matching using VDJdb favored anti-spike CD8 responses, with private and CD4 specificities left missing.

Note on this clonotype: The antigen remains undetermined.

The V gene is TRBV3-1, the J gene TRBJ1-1; 7 bases match TRBD1. Specimen: whole blood, collected at baseline. The sequence derives from an adult who was a healthcare worker with PCR-confirmed SARS-CoV-2 infection or an uninfected control (not recorded which). The CDR3 DNA sequence: TGTGCCAGCAGCCAAATGACAGGGACTGAAGCTTTCTTT. Its protein product is CASSQMTGTEAFF. Complete variable domain (other parts from reference TRBV3-1 and TRBJ1-1): DTAVSQTPKYLVTQMGNDKSIKCEQNLGHDTMYWYKQDSKKFLKIMFSYNNKELIINETVPNRFSPKSPDKAHLNLHINSLELGDSAVYFCASSQMTGTEAFFGQGTRLTVV.